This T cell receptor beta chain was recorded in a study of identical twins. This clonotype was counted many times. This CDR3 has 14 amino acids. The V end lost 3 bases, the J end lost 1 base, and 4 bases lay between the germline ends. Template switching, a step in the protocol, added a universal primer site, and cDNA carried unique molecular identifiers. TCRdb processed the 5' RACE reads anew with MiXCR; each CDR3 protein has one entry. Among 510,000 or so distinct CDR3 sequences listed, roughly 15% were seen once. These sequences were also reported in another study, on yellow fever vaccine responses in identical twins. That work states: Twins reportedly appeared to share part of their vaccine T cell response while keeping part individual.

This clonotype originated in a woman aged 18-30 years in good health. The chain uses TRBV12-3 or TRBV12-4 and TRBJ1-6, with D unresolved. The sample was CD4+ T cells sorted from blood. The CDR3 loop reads CASSFWSYNSPLHF. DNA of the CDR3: TGTGCCAGCAGTTTTTGGTCCTATAATTCACCCCTCCACTTT.